One and the same sample provided the 25 T cell receptor beta chains below, sequenced in a study of shared clonotypes between healthy human individuals. Produced via immunoSEQ multiplex PCR; TCRdb's table is partial and in-frame only. This table has about 980,000 clones, approximately 80% appearing once. What was sequenced was memory CD4+ T cells sorted from blood. The subset was: CD45RA-negative fraction. The receptors stem from a man younger than 35 in good health.

The J gene is TRBJ2-2, the V gene TRBV7-9; 9 bases match TRBD1. This CDR3 region has 14 residues. Germline-derived CDR1 and CDR2 are SEHNR and FQNEAQ (reference sequence). V shed 5 bases, J shed 7 bases, and the junction held 5 bases outside the gene matches. In nucleotides, the CDR3 is TGTGCCAGCAGCAAGGACAGGGGCAGCGGGGAGCTGTTTTTT. This sequence encodes CASSKDRGSGELFF.

The chain recombines TRBV5-1 with TRBJ1-1; D is undetermined. The V gene's germline CDR1 is SGHRS and CDR2 YFSETQ. V lost 0 bases to trimming and J lost 1 base, with 10 bases between them. The CDR3 has 15 amino acids. The CDR3 is CASSLAVSTNTEAFF. The DNA for the CDR3 is TGCGCCAGCAGCTTGGCCGTTAGCACGAACACTGAAGCTTTCTTT.

This clone was counted between two and nine times. The chain is built from TRBV18 and TRBJ1-6; no definite D call. V was clipped by 6 bases and J by 5 bases, with 17 bases between them. The CDR3 is made up of 16 amino acids. Germline values: CDR1 KGHSH, CDR2 LQKENI. CDR3 loop: CASSPNGRGNNSPLHF. As DNA, the CDR3 is TGTGCCAGCTCCCCAAATGGACGGGGAAATAATTCACCCCTCCACTTT.

The gene calls are TRBV6-1 and TRBJ1-2; D might be TRBD1 (5 bases). Germline V CDR1 and CDR2: MNHNS, SASEGT. V lost 8 bases, J lost 6 bases, and 22 bases lay in between. This CDR3 has 15 residues. CDR3 sequence (DNA): TGTGCCAGCGCTGGCGGGGCTTCTCACCGAAATGGCTACACCTTC. This sequence encodes CASAGGASHRNGYTF.

The chain combines TRBV19 with TRBJ2-1, with 8 positions matching TRBD2. This CDR3 has 15 amino acids. Germline V gene data show CDR1 as LNHDA and CDR2 as SQIVND (reference sequence). V lost 8 bases and J lost 6; bases outside the gene matches: 12. CDR3 coding DNA: TGTGCCAGTTCCAATCCAAGCGGGAGACTCAATGAGCAGTTCTTC. Amino acid sequence: CASSNPSGRLNEQFF.

This clone was recorded at least ten times. Other DNA sequences of this sample code for an identical CDR3. This chain uses TRBV5-1 with TRBJ2-5; D unclear. The V gene lost 0 bases and the J gene lost 2 bases, with 2 bases spanning the gap. Germline V lookup: CDR1 SGHRS, CDR2 YFSETQ. The CDR3 is 12 amino acids. CDR3 loop: CASSLAQETQYF. CDR3 bases: TGCGCCAGCAGCTTGGCTCAAGAGACCCAGTACTTC.

This chain uses TRBV14 with TRBJ2-3, with no clear D. Per the germline V gene, CDR1 is SGHDN and CDR2 is FVKESK. This CDR3 contains 14 residues. Trimming removed 0 bases at V and 4 bases at J, with 8 bases between. The CDR3, as DNA: TGTGCCAGCAGCCAAGAGAGGCGCGCAGATACGCAGTATTTT. Protein: CASSQERRADTQYF.

The V gene is TRBV6-1, the J gene TRBJ2-3, with D unresolved. The CDR3 runs to 14 residues. Germline V gene sequence: CDR1 MNHNS, CDR2 SASEGT. V was clipped by 5 bases and J by 2 bases, with 11 bases between them. The CDR3 region is CASSLLVATDTQYF. CDR3 nucleotides: TGTGCCAGCAGTCTCCTAGTGGCCACAGATACGCAGTATTTT.

The chain recombines TRBV7-2 with TRBJ2-3, with D uncertain. Trimming shortened V by 2 bases and J by 0 bases, and 15 bases separated the two germline ends. The CDR3 covers 17 residues. Germline lookup yields CDR1 SGHTA and CDR2 FQGNSA. CDR3 DNA: TGTGCCAGCAGCTTATCCCCCGGCTACACTAGCACAGATACGCAGTATTTT. Amino acids: CASSLSPGYTSTDTQYF.

The V call is TRBV9, the J call TRBJ2-7; D possibly corresponds to TRBD1 (5 bases). Germline lookup yields CDR1 SGDLS and CDR2 YYNGEE. The CDR3 contains 13 residues. Trimming cost V 7 bases and J 5 bases, with 16 bases left between them. This CDR3 reads CASSRAQGDEQYF. DNA of the CDR3: TGTGCCAGCTCCAGAGCCCAGGGTGACGAGCAGTACTTC.

The chain combines TRBV5-1 with TRBJ2-3; TRBD2 might be the D (6 bases). Germline V gives CDR1 SGHRS, CDR2 YFSETQ. V lost 0 bases to trimming and J lost 5 bases, with 10 bases between them. The CDR3 extends over 14 amino acids. CDR3 bases: TGCGCCAGCAGCTTGGAAGCGGGCGGAGATACGCAGTATTTT. It translates to CASSLEAGGDTQYF. Supplemented by reference TRBV5-1 and TRBJ2-3, the full variable domain reads KAGVTQTPRYLIKTRGQQVTLSCSPISGHRSVSWYQQTPGQGLQFLFEYFSETQRNKGNFPGRFSGRQFSNSRSEMNVSTLELGDSALYLCASSLEAGGDTQYFGPGTRLTVL.

The chain combines TRBV5-1 with TRBJ2-6; TRBD1 might be the D (6 bases). V dropped 0 bases and J dropped 2 bases, with 12 bases sitting between them. This CDR3 spans 17 amino acids. CDR1 and CDR2 from the germline V gene are SGHRS and YFSETQ. The CDR3 loop is CASSLVGGAAGANVLTF. The CDR3 DNA reads TGCGCCAGCAGCTTGGTTGGGGGCGCCGCTGGGGCCAACGTCCTGACTTTC.

This chain links TRBV7-3 with TRBJ1-1; 11 bases are shared with TRBD1. The CDR3 has 12 amino acids. The V gene's germline CDR1 is SGHTA and CDR2 FQGTGA. V lost 5 bases and J lost 11; bases outside the gene matches: 4. The CDR3 coding sequence is TGTGCCAGCAGCCCGGGACAGGGGGAGGCTTTCTTT. Translating gives CASSPGQGEAFF.

This sequence joins TRBV10-2 and TRBJ2-7, with 9 bases identical to TRBD1. After removal of 7 bases from V and 2 bases from J, the junction contained 3 bases not matched to a gene. CDR3 length: 13 residues. Per germline, CDR1 WSHSY and CDR2 SAAADI. This CDR3 reads CASMGQGPYEQYF. CDR3 bases: TGCGCCAGCATGGGACAGGGACCCTACGAGCAGTACTTC.

Only a few counts were recorded for this clone. The chain combines TRBV15 with TRBJ2-1, with D possibly being TRBD2 (6 bases). Deletions cut 0 bases from V and 6 bases from J, with 12 bases between. There are 15 residues in the CDR3. The V gene's germline CDR1 is LNHNV and CDR2 YYDKDF (reference sequence). For the CDR3, the DNA is TGTGCCACCAGCAGAGATACGGGAGCTTCCAATGAGCAGTTCTTC. Protein sequence: CATSRDTGASNEQFF.

CDR3 in DNA: TGTGCCAGCAGCCAGGATCAGAGCTATAATTCACCCCTCCACTTT. Translated, it gives CASSQDQSYNSPLHF. V usage is TRBV7-9 and J usage is TRBJ1-6; no reliable D call. The germline V gene encodes CDR1 SEHNR and CDR2 FQNEAQ (reference sequence). The V and J ends lost 5 bases and 3 bases respectively, with 11 bases between them. This CDR3 is built from 15 residues.

This chain links TRBV7-9 with TRBJ1-5, with 10 bases fitting TRBD1. Germline-derived CDR1 and CDR2 are SEHNR and FQNEAQ (reference sequence). V lost 5 bases and J lost 8; bases outside the gene matches: 12. CDR3 length: 16 residues. The CDR3, as DNA: TGTGCCAGCAGCGAGGGGGACAGGGGAAATAGTGAGCCCCAGCATTTT. Amino acids: CASSEGDRGNSEPQHF.

The rearrangement joins TRBV5-1 to TRBJ2-5; D possibly uses TRBD1 or TRBD2 (6 bases each). The CDR3 has 16 amino acids. The V end was cut by 0 bases, the J end by 5 bases, with 17 bases between. Germline V gene sequence: CDR1 SGHRS, CDR2 YFSETQ. This chain's CDR3 is CASSLETSSTGETQYF. The CDR3 DNA is TGCGCCAGCAGCTTGGAAACTAGCTCCACAGGGGAGACCCAGTACTTC.

This clone appeared a single time. The gene calls are TRBV10-3 and TRBJ2-1, with D possibly TRBD2 on 7 matching bases. V gave up 4 bases and J gave up 9 bases, with 10 bases separating them. The germline V gene has CDR1 ENHRY and CDR2 SYGVKD. There are 12 residues in the CDR3. CDR3 bases: TGTGCCATCAGTGTTGCGGGGGCTGAGCAGTTCTTC. This codes for CAISVAGAEQFF.

The chain is built from TRBV19 and TRBJ1-2, with D perhaps TRBD1 (5 bases). V was shortened by 1 base and J by 2 bases, with 8 bases between the two germline ends. The CDR3 is made up of 14 amino acids. The germline CDR1 and CDR2 sequences are LNHDA and SQIVND (reference sequence). The CDR3 here is CASSIGGANYGYTF. The DNA for the CDR3 is TGTGCCAGTAGTATAGGTGGGGCCAACTATGGCTACACCTTC.

V and J are TRBV4-1 and TRBJ2-7, with 8 bases aligning to TRBD2. This CDR3 has 18 residues. Germline loops: CDR1 MGHRA, CDR2 YSYEKL. J gave up 0 bases and V 1 base, and 11 bases lay outside the gene matches. As DNA, the CDR3 is TGCGCCAGCAGCCAAGGACATCCGGTAGCGGGAAGCTCCTACGAGCAGTACTTC. Its protein is CASSQGHPVAGSSYEQYF.

The chain links TRBV6-5 to TRBJ1-2; TRBD1 is a possible D gene (6 bases). The germline V gene encodes CDR1 MNHEY and CDR2 SVGAGI. V dropped 8 bases and J dropped 3 bases, with 13 bases sitting between them. This CDR3 spans 13 amino acids. The CDR3 region is CASRTGLYYGYTF. The CDR3 bases are TGTGCCAGCCGTACAGGGCTCTACTATGGCTACACCTTC.

The chain links TRBV4-3 to TRBJ2-7; the D is unclear. The CDR3 contains 12 residues. Per germline, CDR1 LGHNA and CDR2 YSLEER. V was trimmed by 3 bases and J by 3 bases, leaving 6 bases between them. DNA for the CDR3: TGCGCCAGCAGCCAGGGCCTCTACGAGCAGTACTTC. Protein sequence: CASSQGLYEQYF.

The chain is built from TRBV7-2 and TRBJ2-7; D is unclear. CDR1 is SGHTA, CDR2 FQGNSA, per germline. Between the trimmed V and J ends, which lost 3 bases and 8 bases, there was a span of 8 bases. The CDR3 loop spans 11 amino acids. This CDR3 is CASSLDLKQYF. For the CDR3, the DNA is TGTGCCAGCAGCTTGGACCTCAAGCAGTACTTC.

A remark on this clone: The same CDR3 arises from other DNA sequences in this sample as well. The chain uses TRBV5-1 and TRBJ2-7, with D uncertain. V was trimmed by 0 bases and J by 3 bases, leaving 10 bases between them. From germline, CDR1 is SGHRS and CDR2 YFSETQ. The CDR3 consists of 14 residues. The CDR3 nucleotides read TGCGCCAGCAGCTTGGAGGGTAGCAGCTACGAGCAGTACTTC. Translated, it gives CASSLEGSSYEQYF.